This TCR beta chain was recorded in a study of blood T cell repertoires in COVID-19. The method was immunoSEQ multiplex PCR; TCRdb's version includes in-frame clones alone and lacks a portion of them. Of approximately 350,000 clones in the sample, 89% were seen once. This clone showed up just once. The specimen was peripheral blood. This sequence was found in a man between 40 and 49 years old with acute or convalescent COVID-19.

CDR3 protein: CAISEKRESAGELFF. The CDR3, as DNA: TGTGCCATCAGTGAAAAGCGGGAGTCCGCCGGGGAGCTGTTTTTT. This chain connects TRBV10-3 to TRBJ2-2, with TRBD2 identical over 8 bases. Trimming at V came to 3 bases and at J to 6 bases, leaving 6 bases not matched to a gene. Germline V CDR1 and CDR2: ENHRY, SYGVKD. This CDR3 comprises 15 residues.